This TCR beta chain stems from a study of a mutant IDH1 vaccine in newly diagnosed glioma. Assay: immunoSEQ multiplex PCR; the TCRdb copy retains only in-frame clones and omits some. The repertoire holds approximately 31,000 clones, 80% to 85% seen once, with about 30% in the top ten. Time point of the sample: week 47, end of study. The investigators gave 300 ug of mutant IDH1 20-mer peptide in each vaccine dose, together with topical imiquimod. Germline V gene sequence: CDR1 ENHRY, CDR2 SYGVKD. V lost 9 bases and J lost 4; bases outside the gene matches: 2. The CDR3 has 11 amino acids. Worth noting for this clone: The antigen remains unidentified.

This chain connects TRBV10-3 to TRBJ2-5, with 7 bases identical to TRBD2. The TCR comes from a man aged 30 to 45 with glioma. The sample was PBMCs, taken from a glioma patient whose treatment included an IDH1 peptide vaccine. The CDR3 loop reads CAIRGGETQYF. The DNA of the CDR3 is TGTGCCATACGCGGGGGAGAGACCCAGTACTTC.